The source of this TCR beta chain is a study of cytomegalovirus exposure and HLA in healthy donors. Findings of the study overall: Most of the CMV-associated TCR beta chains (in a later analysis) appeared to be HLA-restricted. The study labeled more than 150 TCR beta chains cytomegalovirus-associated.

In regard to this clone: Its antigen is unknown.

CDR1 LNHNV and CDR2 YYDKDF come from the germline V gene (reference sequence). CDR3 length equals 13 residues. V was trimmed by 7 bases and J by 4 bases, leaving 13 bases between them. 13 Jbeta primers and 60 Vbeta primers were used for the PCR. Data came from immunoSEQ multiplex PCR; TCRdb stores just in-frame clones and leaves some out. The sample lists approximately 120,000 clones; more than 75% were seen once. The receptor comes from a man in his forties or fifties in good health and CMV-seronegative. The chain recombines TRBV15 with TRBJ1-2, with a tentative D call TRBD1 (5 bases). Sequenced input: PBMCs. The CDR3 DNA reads TGTGCCACCACCGCGGGGGGAAGCTATGGCTACACCTTC. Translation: CATTAGGSYGYTF.